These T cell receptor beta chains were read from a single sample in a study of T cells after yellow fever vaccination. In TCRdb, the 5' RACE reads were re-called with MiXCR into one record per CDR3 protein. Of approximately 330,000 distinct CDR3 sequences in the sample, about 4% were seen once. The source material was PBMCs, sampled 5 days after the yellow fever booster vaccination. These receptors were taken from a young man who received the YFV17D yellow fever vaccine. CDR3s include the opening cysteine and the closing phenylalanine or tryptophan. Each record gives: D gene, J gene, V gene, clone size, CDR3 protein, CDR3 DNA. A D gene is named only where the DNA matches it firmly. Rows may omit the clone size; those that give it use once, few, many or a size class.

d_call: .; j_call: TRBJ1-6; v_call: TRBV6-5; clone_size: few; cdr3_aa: CASSGTGLNSPLHF; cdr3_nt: TGTGCCAGCAGTGGTACAGGGCTCAATTCACCCCTCCACTTT
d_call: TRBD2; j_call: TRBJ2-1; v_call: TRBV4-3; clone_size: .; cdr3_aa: CASSQRLANYNEQFF; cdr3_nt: TGCGCCAGCAGCCAAAGACTAGCGAATTACAATGAGCAGTTCTTC
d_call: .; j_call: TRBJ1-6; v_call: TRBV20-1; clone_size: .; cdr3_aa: CSARVGSNSPLHF; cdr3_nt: TGCAGTGCGAGGGTGGGCAGCAATTCACCCCTCCACTTT
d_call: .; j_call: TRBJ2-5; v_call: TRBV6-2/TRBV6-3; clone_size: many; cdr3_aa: CASVPGTRRVETQYF; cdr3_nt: TGTGCCAGCGTCCCCGGGACTCGCAGGGTGGAGACCCAGTACTTC
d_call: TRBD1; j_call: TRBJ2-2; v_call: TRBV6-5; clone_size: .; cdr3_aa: CASSSVYPGTERNTGELFF; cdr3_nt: TGTGCCAGCAGTTCCGTCTATCCCGGGACAGAAAGGAACACCGGGGAGCTGTTTTTT
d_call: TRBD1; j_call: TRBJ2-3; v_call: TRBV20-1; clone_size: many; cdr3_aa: CSANRGRGTDTQYF; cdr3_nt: TGCAGTGCTAACAGGGGACGAGGCACAGATACGCAGTATTTT
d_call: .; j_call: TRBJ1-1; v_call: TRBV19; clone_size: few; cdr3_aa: CASAPANTEAFF; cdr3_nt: TGTGCCAGTGCCCCTGCGAACACTGAAGCTTTCTTT
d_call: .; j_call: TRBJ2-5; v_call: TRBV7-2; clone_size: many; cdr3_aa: CASSLAGTQETQYF; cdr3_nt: TGTGCCAGCAGCTTAGCTGGGACCCAAGAGACCCAGTACTTC
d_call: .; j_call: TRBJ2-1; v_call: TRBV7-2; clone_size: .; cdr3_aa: CASSTGSREFNEQFF; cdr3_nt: TGTGCCAGCAGCACCGGGAGTCGGGAATTCAATGAGCAGTTCTTC
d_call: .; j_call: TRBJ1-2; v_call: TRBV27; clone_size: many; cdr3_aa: CASSTDRNYGYTF; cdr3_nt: TGTGCCAGCAGTACGGACAGAAACTATGGCTACACCTTC
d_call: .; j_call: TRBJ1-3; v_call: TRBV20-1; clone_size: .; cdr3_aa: CSAREIRSSGNTIYF; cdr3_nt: TGCAGTGCTAGAGAAATCAGGAGCTCTGGAAACACCATATATTTT
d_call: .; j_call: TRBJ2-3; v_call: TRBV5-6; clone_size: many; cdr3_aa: CASSSVTGTQYF; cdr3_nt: TGTGCCAGCAGCTCGGTTACGGGTACGCAGTATTTT
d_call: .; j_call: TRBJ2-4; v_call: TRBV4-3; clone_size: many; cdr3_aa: CASSLGGGAVAKNIQYF; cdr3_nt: TGCGCCAGCAGCCTCGGCGGAGGGGCTGTAGCCAAAAACATTCAGTACTTC
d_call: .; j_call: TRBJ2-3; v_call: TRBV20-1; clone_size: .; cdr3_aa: CSARHDPPGRRDTQYF; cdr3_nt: TGCAGTGCTAGACATGACCCCCCAGGGCGTCGAGATACGCAGTATTTT
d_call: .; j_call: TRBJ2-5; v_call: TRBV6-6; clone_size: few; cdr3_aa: CASEQGETQYF; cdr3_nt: TGTGCCAGCGAACAGGGCGAGACCCAGTACTTC
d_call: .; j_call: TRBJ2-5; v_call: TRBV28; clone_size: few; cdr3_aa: CATTGPRGTQYF; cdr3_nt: TGTGCCACGACAGGGCCGCGGGGGACCCAGTACTTC
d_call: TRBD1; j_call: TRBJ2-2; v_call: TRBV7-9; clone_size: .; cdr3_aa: CASSVNRGPGTGELFF; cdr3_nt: TGTGCCAGCAGCGTAAACAGGGGTCCCGGGACCGGGGAGCTGTTTTTT
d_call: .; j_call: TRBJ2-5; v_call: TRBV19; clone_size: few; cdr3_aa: CASSPSSRGGTQYF; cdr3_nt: TGTGCCAGTAGTCCCTCGTCCCGGGGAGGGACCCAGTACTTC
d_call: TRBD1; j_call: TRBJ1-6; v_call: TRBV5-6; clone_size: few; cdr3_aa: CASTRRDRGMDSPLHF; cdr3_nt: TGTGCCAGCACCCGACGGGACAGGGGGATGGATTCACCCCTCCACTTT
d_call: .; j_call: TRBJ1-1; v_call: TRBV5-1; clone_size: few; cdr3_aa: CASSRGSAVNTEAFF; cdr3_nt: TGCGCCAGCAGCCGTGGTTCGGCCGTGAACACTGAAGCTTTCTTT
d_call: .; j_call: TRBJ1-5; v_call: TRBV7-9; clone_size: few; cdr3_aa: CASSRDTGNQPQHF; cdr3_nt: TGTGCCAGCAGCCGGGATACAGGCAATCAGCCCCAGCATTTT
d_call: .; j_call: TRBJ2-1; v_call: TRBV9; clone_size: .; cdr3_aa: CPSSVVAQGGAVEQFF; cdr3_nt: TGTCCCAGCAGCGTAGTAGCCCAAGGAGGGGCCGTTGAGCAGTTCTTC
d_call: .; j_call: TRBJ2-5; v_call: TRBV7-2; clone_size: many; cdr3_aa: CASSPGVAGETQYF; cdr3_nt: TGTGCCAGCAGTCCCGGGGTAGCCGGAGAGACCCAGTACTTC
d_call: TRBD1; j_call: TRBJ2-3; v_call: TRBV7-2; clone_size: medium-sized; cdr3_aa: CASSPDRNTDTQYF; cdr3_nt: TGTGCCAGCAGCCCGGACAGGAACACAGATACGCAGTATTTT
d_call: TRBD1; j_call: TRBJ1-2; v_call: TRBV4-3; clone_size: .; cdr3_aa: CASSPRVAAGGNYGYTF; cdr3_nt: TGCGCCAGCAGCCCCCGAGTAGCGGCAGGGGGCAACTATGGCTACACCTTC